This T cell receptor (beta chain) appears in the sequencing data of a study of spatial heterogeneity in lung cancer. MiXCR, run by TCRdb on the 5' RACE reads, gives a single entry per CDR3 protein. Of roughly 79,000 distinct CDR3 sequences listed, over 9.5% are singletons. Time point of the sample: sample taken at primary tumor resection. Tumor, nontumor lung or frozen PBMC supplied whole RNA that was sequenced unsorted. This clonotype was seen only a few times. The CDR3 loop spans 14 amino acids. Germline CDR1 and CDR2: SGDLS and YYNGEE. V dropped 0 bases and J dropped 2 bases, with 8 bases sitting between them.

The TCR comes from a male donor with early-stage non-small cell lung cancer. The rearrangement joins TRBV9 to TRBJ1-1; D gene ambiguous. The sample consisted of PBMCs, taken at surgery. CDR3 bases: TGTGCCAGCAGCGTAGACATCGGAAACACTGAAGCTTTCTTT. This sequence encodes CASSVDIGNTEAFF.